These T cell receptor beta chains were read from a single sample in a study of blood T cell repertoires in COVID-19. The protocol was immunoSEQ multiplex PCR, while the TCRdb copy is restricted to in-frame clones and leaves out a portion. Of fewer than 250,000 clones listed, 80% to 90% are singletons. Sequenced input: peripheral blood. Receptors were obtained from a man between 40 and 49 years old with acute or convalescent COVID-19. Both conserved end residues are part of each CDR3. Fields, in order: V gene, D gene, CDR3 protein. A D gene is named only where the DNA matches it firmly.

V: TRBV9; D: -; CDR3: CASSVPPRDGYTF
V: TRBV3-1/TRBV3-2; D: TRBD2; CDR3: CASSQDRGSGGLDEQFF
V: TRBV2; D: TRBD1; CDR3: CASNGGTGDYEQYF
V: TRBV28; D: -; CDR3: CAIWADNEQFF
V: TRBV19; D: -; CDR3: CASSTRGPWQETQYF
V: TRBV7-8; D: TRBD1; CDR3: CASSLTPGQTNSPLHF
V: TRBV5-1; D: TRBD1; CDR3: CASSLVGQGAVEQYF
V: TRBV7-8; D: -; CDR3: CASSSREESTEAFF
V: TRBV10-1; D: TRBD2; CDR3: CASSEFASGSYEQYF
V: TRBV6-5; D: TRBD1; CDR3: CATKTGYEKLFF